This TCR beta chain was captured in a study of blood T cell repertoires in COVID-19 (dated by TCRdb to 2020 to 2021). Context from the whole study: Collaborator samples came from the United States, Italy and Spain and covered acute and convalescent phases of COVID-19. The repertoires were made available in a free public database intended to serve as a resource for research on the immune response to SARS-CoV-2. Sample metadata almost always included a de-identified subject ID, COVID-19 status, age in years and sex. The prospective study material was composed of cDNA or gDNA derived from T cells, B-cell-depleted T cells, or PBMCs. The dataset comprised deeply sampled blood TCRbeta repertoires from subjects exposed to, actively infected with, or recovered from COVID-19. Where available, HLA class I and class II types were obtained from metadata supplied by the sample provider rather than from assay-based typing. Samples came from the ongoing ImmuneRACE study (first 160 participants) plus 1,254 subjects from 6 global collaborators.

Whole blood was collected in K2EDTA tubes by collaborating institutions according to the institutions' own protocols. For TCRbeta analysis, collaborator samples were shipped as frozen whole blood, as isolated PBMCs, or as DNA extracted from either sample type. The cysteine opens and the phenylalanine closes a CDR3 of 14 amino acids. Only the CDR3 region is kept as DNA, spanning 42 bases read in frame from base 1. CDR1 and CDR2 (LGHDT, YNNKEL) derive from the germline V gene (reference sequence). The V and J ends are trimmed by 6 bases and 3 bases, leaving 9 bases between them. The study at large found these results: How much clinical and demographic metadata was included differed by source and by participant, and the metadata was provided uncurated.

TCRbeta CDR3 regions were amplified from genomic DNA using the immunoSEQ Assay, a bias-controlled multiplex PCR. The paper's processing steps were these. The number of nucleated cells in each sample was estimated by amplification of reference gene primers within the assay. To quantify the absolute abundance of each unique TCRbeta CDR3 rearrangement, sequence reads were collapsed and filtered. For each sample, productive Simpson clonality was calculated by taking the square root of Simpson's diversity index across productive rearrangements. TCRdb took this table from immuneACCESS and kept in-frame rearrangements with V and J called. Such tables lack part of the clones; where checked against another copy, unresolved V genes explain under half of the gap, and the rest is unexplained. That table furnishes V, J and clone size, whereas the DNA furnished D and trimming. For this sample the table gives some 170,000 clones, of which approximately 88% were detected only once. Roughly 1.5% of the sample is in the top ten clones.

As for this clone: Its target antigen remains unknown. Qualities for individual bases were not recorded, and no much larger clone is one base off.

Sequenced material: peripheral blood. The TCR originated in a woman in her 50s with acute or convalescent COVID-19. Recombination connected TRBV3-1 (or the pseudogene TRBV3-2) to TRBJ1-6; the D gene is perhaps TRBD1, on 5 matching bases. The DNA sequence is TGTGCCAGCAGACGGGGGAGCTATAATTCACCCCTCCACTTT. This codes for CASRRGSYNSPLHF.